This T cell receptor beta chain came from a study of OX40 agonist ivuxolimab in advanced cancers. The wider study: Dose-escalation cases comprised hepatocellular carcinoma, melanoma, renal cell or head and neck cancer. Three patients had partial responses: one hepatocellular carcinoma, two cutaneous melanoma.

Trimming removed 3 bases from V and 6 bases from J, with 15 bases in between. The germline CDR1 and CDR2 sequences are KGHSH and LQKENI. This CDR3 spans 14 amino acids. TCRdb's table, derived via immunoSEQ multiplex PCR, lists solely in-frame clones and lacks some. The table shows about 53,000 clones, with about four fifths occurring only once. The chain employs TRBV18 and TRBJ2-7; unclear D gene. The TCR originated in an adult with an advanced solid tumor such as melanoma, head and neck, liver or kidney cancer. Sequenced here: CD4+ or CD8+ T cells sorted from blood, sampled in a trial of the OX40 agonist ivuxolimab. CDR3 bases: TGTGCCAGCTCACCTGAGGCTGTTCGTACCGAGCAGTACTTC. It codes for CASSPEAVRTEQYF.